The sample holds one count of the clone carrying this TCR beta chain. Its antigen remains unknown. TCRdb's copy holds only in-frame clones and misses some; the assay was immunoSEQ multiplex PCR. In the table there are about 120,000 clones, approximately 92% of which are singletons. This entry is derived from a study of graft-versus-host responses after intestinal transplantation. Across the whole study: Every transplant recipient was induced with anti-thymocyte globulin, then maintained on tacrolimus and steroids for about 3 years.

Findings and caveats of the study: Individuals who had graft-donor T cell macrochimerism had allografts that showed high graft-versus-host to host-versus-graft clonal ratios. There was an association between peak levels of circulating GvH clones and early post-transplant HvG declines.

Trimming left V 7 bases short and J 8 bases short, with 15 bases between. There are 13 residues in the CDR3. The germline V gene encodes CDR1 WNHNN and CDR2 SYGVQD (reference sequence). The sequencing here drew on unstimulated CD4+ T cells sorted from spleen or lymph node cells, taken before intestinal transplant. The chain is built from TRBV10-1 and TRBJ2-1; no definite D call. This sequence originates from a human donor who received an intestinal transplant. CDR3 nucleotide sequence: TGCGCCAGCAAGGGCCGGGTAGAGGATGAGCAGTTCTTC. Its protein product is CASKGRVEDEQFF.